One sample yielded the 20 T cell receptor beta chains listed below, sequenced in a study of blood T cell repertoires in COVID-19. Clones were sequenced by immunoSEQ multiplex PCR, and TCRdb holds only the in-frame ones, with some missing. The sample includes roughly 80,000 clones, about 88% of them seen just once. Input material: peripheral blood. The receptors come from a human donor in a cohort sampled during active COVID-19.

V is TRBV4-1 and J is TRBJ2-1; maybe TRBD2 (6 bases). The CDR3 runs 17 residues. The germline V gene encodes CDR1 MGHRA and CDR2 YSYEKL. Trimming removed 4 bases from V and 7 bases from J, with 23 bases in between. CDR3 DNA: TGCGCCAGCAGCCGGGGTCGCGGGACGCCAGTGGGGAATGAGCAGTTCTTC. It specifies CASSRGRGTPVGNEQFF.

The V and J genes are TRBV3-1 (or the pseudogene TRBV3-2) and TRBJ1-2; no firm D call. Per germline, CDR1 LGHDT and CDR2 YNNKEL (reference sequence). The CDR3 totals 12 residues. V shed 4 bases and J shed 8 bases, with 11 bases lying between them. CDR3 protein: CASSPSEGGYTF. CDR3 coding DNA: TGTGCCAGCAGCCCTTCGGAGGGCGGCTACACCTTC.

This clone was observed a single time. The chain uses TRBV2 and TRBJ2-4; D perhaps matches TRBD1 (6 bases). This CDR3 spans 14 amino acids. V lost 8 bases and J 1 base, leaving 12 bases between the germline ends. Germline CDR1 and CDR2: SNHLY and FYNNEI. CDR3 amino acids: CASGGYGAKNIQYF. In nucleotides, the CDR3 is TGTGCCAGCGGGGGCTACGGGGCCAAAAACATTCAGTACTTC.

V and J are TRBV10-3 and TRBJ1-1, with TRBD1 as a possible D gene (5 bases). V lost 4 bases and J lost 8, with 29 bases in between. The CDR3 has 18 amino acids. The germline V gene has CDR1 ENHRY and CDR2 SYGVKD. CDR3 DNA sequence: TGTGCCATCAGTGGTAGCGGTCGGCGGGACGGAGCCGGGCGAGAAGCTTTCTTT. Translation gives CAISGSGRRDGAGREAFF.

CDR3 sequence: CASSQEGGMNTEAFF. The CDR3 nucleotides read TGTGCCAGCAGCCAAGAGGGGGGGATGAACACTGAAGCTTTCTTT. V and J are TRBV3-1 (or the pseudogene TRBV3-2) and TRBJ1-1, with D possibly matching TRBD1 (5 bases). Trimming took off 0 bases at V and 0 bases at J, with 8 bases between the two ends. Per germline, CDR1 LGHDT and CDR2 YNNKEL (reference sequence). There are 15 residues in the CDR3.

The chain has TRBV7-9 and TRBJ2-2, with 11 bases matching TRBD2. CDR3 length: 17 residues. The germline V gene has CDR1 SEHNR and CDR2 FQNEAQ (reference sequence). Trimming cost V 7 bases and J 5 bases; bases outside gene matches: 12. The CDR3 nucleotides are TGTGCCAGCATCCCGTCTAGCGGGAGGTCTCAGACCGGGGAGCTGTTTTTT. Its protein product is CASIPSSGRSQTGELFF.

The V call is TRBV28, the J call TRBJ1-1, with 8 positions matching TRBD1. CDR3 size: 16 residues. V shed 8 bases, J shed 0 bases, and the junction held 11 bases outside the gene matches. From germline, CDR1 is MDHEN and CDR2 SYDVKM. CDR3 DNA sequence: TGTGCCAGCTCCACCCAGGGGGCAGGAGTGAACACTGAAGCTTTCTTT. Amino acids: CASSTQGAGVNTEAFF.

The rearrangement joins TRBV18 to TRBJ1-2; no reliable D call. This CDR3 has 14 residues. V was trimmed by 3 bases and J by 0 bases, leaving 8 bases between them. The germline V gene encodes CDR1 KGHSH and CDR2 LQKENI. The DNA for the CDR3 is TGTGCCAGCTCACCCGCCAGCGCTAACTATGGCTACACCTTC. It yields the protein CASSPASANYGYTF.

The J gene is TRBJ1-6, the V gene TRBV4-1; D possibly corresponds to TRBD1 (5 bases). The ends were cut back, 2 bases at V and 10 bases at J, with 18 bases in the middle. This CDR3 comprises 16 residues. Germline V gene data show CDR1 as MGHRA and CDR2 as YSYEKL. The CDR3 bases are TGCGCCAGCAGCCAACTCTGGGGCAGGGAAAACTCACCCCTCCACTTT. Translated: CASSQLWGRENSPLHF.

The chain is built from TRBV28 and TRBJ1-2; no definite D call. V was cut by 6 bases and J by 1 base, with 12 bases left in between. CDR1 is MDHEN, CDR2 SYDVKM, per germline. This CDR3 is built from 14 residues. CDR3 in amino acids: CASRLGSLNYGYTF. CDR3 coding DNA: TGTGCCAGCAGACTAGGGTCCCTTAACTATGGCTACACCTTC.

This clone was seen once. The chain employs TRBV7-9 and TRBJ2-5, with 14 bases that match TRBD2. Germline V lookup: CDR1 SEHNR, CDR2 FQNEAQ (reference sequence). The junction had 3 bases not matched to a gene; V was cut back by 5 bases and J by 4 bases. There are 15 residues in the CDR3. The CDR3 sequence: CASSPGLAGVETQYF. Here the CDR3 DNA reads TGTGCCAGCAGCCCGGGACTAGCGGGAGTAGAGACCCAGTACTTC. Full variable domain (outside the CDR3, taken from reference TRBV7-9 and TRBJ2-5): DTGVSQNPRHKITKRGQNVTFRCDPISEHNRLYWYRQTLGQGPEFLTYFQNEAQLEKSRLLSDRFSAERPKGSFSTLEIQRTEQGDSAMYLCASSPGLAGVETQYFGPGTRLLVL.

The chain recombines TRBV5-1 with TRBJ2-7; 7 bases fit TRBD2. The ends lost 0 bases at V and 3 bases at J; junction bases unmatched: 6. This CDR3 spans 15 amino acids. Looked up from germline, CDR1 is SGHRS and CDR2 is YFSETQ. Written as DNA, the CDR3 is TGCGCCAGCAGCTTGGTGGCGGGACTACACTACGAGCAGTACTTC. Amino acids: CASSLVAGLHYEQYF.

The chain employs TRBV5-6 and TRBJ2-7; D not resolved. V was cut by 4 bases and J by 6 bases, with 11 bases left in between. The CDR3 runs 12 residues. Germline V gene data show CDR1 as SGHDT and CDR2 as YYEEEE. The CDR3 nucleotides are TGTGCCAGCAGCCCCTTGACGGGCGAGCAGTACTTC. Its translation: CASSPLTGEQYF.

This sequence joins TRBV29-1 and TRBJ2-5; 9 bases map to TRBD1. Unmatched junction bases numbered 4, after V lost 1 base and J lost 1 base. Germline CDR1 reads SQVTM; CDR2 reads ANQGSEA. The CDR3 contains 15 residues. The CDR3 sequence: CSVEGGQGIQETQYF. The CDR3 coding sequence is TGCAGCGTTGAAGGCGGACAGGGGATCCAAGAGACCCAGTACTTC.

The rearrangement joins TRBV7-2 to TRBJ2-3; 7 positions agree with TRBD2. The CDR3 spans 16 residues. J was trimmed by 4 bases and V by 1 base; bases with no gene match: 8. CDR1 SGHTA and CDR2 FQGNSA come from the germline V gene. The CDR3 nucleotides read TGTGCCAGCAGCTTAGGTGGGGACTATTATGCAGATACGCAGTATTTT. Translated, it gives CASSLGGDYYADTQYF.

The chain links TRBV5-6 to TRBJ1-6; no reliable D call. The V gene lost 0 bases and the J gene lost 8 bases, with 12 bases spanning the gap. The CDR3 is 15 amino acids. CDR1 is SGHDT, CDR2 YYEEEE, per germline. This CDR3 reads CASSLVSSNHSPLHF. The CDR3 DNA follows: TGTGCCAGCAGCTTGGTCAGTTCCAACCATTCACCCCTCCACTTT.

A note on this clone: At one end, the junction sequence differs from germline, possibly due to a read error. The chain joins TRBV29-1 to TRBJ2-7; weak D call: TRBD1 (6 bases). The CDR3 contains 14 residues. Germline V gives CDR1 SQVTM, CDR2 ANQGSEA. The CDR3 DNA follows: TGCAGCGTATCCTCGGGACAAACAAGGACGGCCGCTCACTTC. Encoded protein: CSVSSGQTRTAAHF.

The chain recombines TRBV7-8 with TRBJ2-7; D is undetermined. Trimming pared 5 bases from V and 2 bases from J, leaving 10 bases between. The germline V gene encodes CDR1 SGHVS and CDR2 FQNEAQ. The CDR3 sequence is 13 residues long. In DNA, the CDR3 is TGTGCCAGCAGCCTCGCGCGAACCTACGAGCAGTACTTC. Its translation is CASSLARTYEQYF.

The chain links TRBV7-2 to TRBJ2-7; 11 nucleotides align to TRBD2. The CDR3 is 17 amino acids. In germline, CDR1 is SGHTA, CDR2 FQGNSA. V trimming: 5 bases; J trimming: 0 bases; junction bases outside the gene matches: 9. CDR3 sequence (DNA): TGTGCCAGCAGCAGCCCCGGGACTAGCGGCCGCTCCTACGAGCAGTACTTC. It encodes CASSSPGTSGRSYEQYF.

This chain uses TRBV19 with TRBJ1-2; D might be TRBD1 (6 bases). Trimming stripped 9 bases from V and 2 bases from J, with 19 bases between. This CDR3 region has 15 residues. CDR1 is LNHDA and CDR2 is SQIVND in the germline V gene (reference sequence). The CDR3 region is CASTPWTTGNYGYTF. CDR3 in DNA: TGTGCCAGCACCCCATGGACCACAGGGAACTATGGCTACACCTTC.